These 22 T cell receptor beta chains originate from one sample sequenced in a study of blood T cell repertoires in COVID-19. The table came from immunoSEQ multiplex PCR; TCRdb's copy has only in-frame clones and leaves some out. The sample contains 150,000 to 200,000 clones, more than 70% of which appear only once. The specimen sequenced was peripheral blood. These receptors came from a young man with active or convalescent COVID-19.

The rearrangement links TRBV2 to TRBJ1-2; D is perhaps TRBD1 (5 bases). CDR3 length: 11 residues. Germline values: CDR1 SNHLY, CDR2 FYNNEI. Trimming removed 10 bases at V and 3 bases at J, with 9 bases between. The CDR3 coding sequence is TGTGCCACCCGCAGGGACTATGGCTACACCTTC. Its translation: CATRRDYGYTF.

The genes are TRBV5-6 and TRBJ1-2; 7 positions agree with TRBD1. V was clipped by 0 bases and J by 4 bases; unmatched bases: 6. The CDR3 covers 15 residues. The V gene's germline CDR1 is SGHDT and CDR2 YYEEEE. CDR3 coding DNA: TGTGCCAGCAGCTTGGGACAGGGCATACTCTATGGCTACACCTTC. As protein: CASSLGQGILYGYTF.

V is TRBV20-1 and J is TRBJ2-3; 7 bases fit TRBD2. Germline CDR1 reads DFQATT; CDR2 reads SNEGSKA (reference sequence). The junction had 6 bases not matched to a gene; V was cut back by 3 bases and J by 0 bases. CDR3 size: 15 residues. The CDR3 DNA is TGCAGTGCTAGTTCCGCGGGAGTGAGCACAGATACGCAGTATTTT. Translation: CSASSAGVSTDTQYF.

The rearrangement joins TRBV29-1 to TRBJ1-5, with D perhaps matching TRBD1 (6 bases). CDR3 length: 12 amino acids. Trimming removed 0 bases from V and 14 bases from J, with 14 bases in between. Germline V gene lookup returns CDR1 SQVTM and CDR2 ANQGSEA. CDR3 in amino acids: CSVEDGKQGKHF. Written as DNA, the CDR3 is TGCAGCGTTGAAGACGGGAAACAGGGCAAGCATTTT.

This CDR3 reads CASSEGAGGPTDTQYF. DNA for the CDR3: TGTGCCAGCAGTGAGGGAGCGGGGGGGCCCACAGATACGCAGTATTTT. The chain recombines TRBV6-4 with TRBJ2-3, with 10 bases identical to TRBD2. Germline V gene lookup returns CDR1 MRHNA and CDR2 SNTAGT. The CDR3 is 16 residues long. V lost 3 bases and J lost 2; bases outside the gene matches: 5.

V gene TRBV4-1 combines with J gene TRBJ2-3; 9 nucleotides match TRBD2. After removal of 1 base from V and 1 base from J, the junction contained 9 bases not matched to a gene. The length of the CDR3 is 18 residues. Germline CDR1 is MGHRA and CDR2 is YSYEKL. The CDR3 DNA reads as TGCGCCAGCAGCCAAGGCTTAATTCAGCGGGGGGGCACAGATACGCAGTATTTT. Amino acids: CASSQGLIQRGGTDTQYF.

The genes are TRBV6-5 and TRBJ2-1, with D possibly matching TRBD1 (5 bases). V lost 8 bases and J lost 5, with 19 bases in between. Germline-derived CDR1 and CDR2 are MNHEY and SVGAGI. The CDR3 length is 15 residues. CDR3 sequence reads: CASGVQQVSNNEQFF. DNA for the CDR3: TGTGCCAGCGGGGTTCAACAGGTTTCCAACAATGAGCAGTTCTTC.

The chain is built from TRBV6-5 and TRBJ1-6; unclear D gene. CDR3 length equals 12 residues. Trimming cost V 7 bases and J 4 bases, with 5 bases left between them. CDR1 is MNHEY and CDR2 is SVGAGI in the germline V gene. CDR3 coding DNA: TGTGCCAGCACGGGGTATAATTCACCCCTCCACTTT. Protein: CASTGYNSPLHF.

J is TRBJ1-6 and V is TRBV6-5; 7 nucleotides match TRBD1. The CDR3 contains 14 residues. Trimming removed 5 bases from V and 5 bases from J; junction bases left unmatched: 3. From germline, CDR1 is MNHEY and CDR2 SVGAGI. The CDR3 bases are TGTGCCAGCAGTCCCAGGGGGAATAATTCACCCCTCCACTTT. This sequence encodes CASSPRGNNSPLHF.

The rearrangement joins TRBV7-2 to TRBJ1-1, with D perhaps matching TRBD1 (5 bases). Germline lookup yields CDR1 SGHTA and CDR2 FQGNSA. This CDR3 region has 14 residues. V shed 1 base and J shed 1 base, with 7 bases lying between them. CDR3 amino acids: CASSLGDRNTEAFF. CDR3 coding DNA: TGTGCCAGCAGCTTAGGAGACAGGAACACTGAAGCTTTCTTT.

The V gene is TRBV28, the J gene TRBJ2-2, with a weak D call TRBD2 (7 bases). This CDR3 is built from 14 residues. CDR1 and CDR2 from the germline V gene are MDHEN and SYDVKM. The V end was cut by 2 bases, the J end by 7 bases, with 11 bases between. CDR3 sequence (DNA): TGTGCCAGCAGTTTAGCGGGGGCCGGCGGGGAGCTGTTTTTT. Its protein is CASSLAGAGGELFF.

V is TRBV9 and J is TRBJ2-1; 7 nucleotides agree with TRBD1. Germline V gives CDR1 SGDLS, CDR2 YYNGEE. V dropped 2 bases and J dropped 3; count of bases not matched to a gene: 5. The CDR3 is 15 amino acids. DNA of the CDR3: TGTGCCAGCAGCGTGGGAGACAGGGTCTACAATGAGCAGTTCTTC. Encoded protein: CASSVGDRVYNEQFF.

This chain joins TRBV12-5 and TRBJ1-1, with D tentatively TRBD1 (5 bases). V was cut by 6 bases and J by 4 bases, with 24 bases left in between. This CDR3 has 17 residues. The germline V gene has CDR1 LGHNT and CDR2 FRNRAP. As DNA, the CDR3 is TGTGCTAGTGGCAACTCCCTGGGGGGGGGAGGTGGCACTGAAGCTTTCTTT. Encoded protein: CASGNSLGGGGGTEAFF.

The chain has TRBV4-3 and TRBJ2-1, with TRBD2 identical over 12 bases. CDR1 is LGHNA and CDR2 is YSLEER in the germline V gene. CDR3 size: 18 residues. Unmatched junction bases numbered 12, after V lost 4 bases and J lost 5 bases. The CDR3 DNA sequence: TGCGCCAGCAGCCCTCCCCTAGCTAGCGGGAGGGTCAACAATGAGCAGTTCTTC. This codes for CASSPPLASGRVNNEQFF.

This clone occurred once. The V gene is TRBV6-2 or TRBV6-3, the J gene TRBJ2-1; D ambiguous. The germline gives CDR1 MNHEY, CDR2 SVGEGT. The CDR3 runs to 15 residues. V gave up 5 bases and J gave up 0 bases, with 11 bases separating them. The CDR3 sequence is CASSQTLISYNEQFF. CDR3 DNA sequence: TGTGCCAGCAGTCAGACTCTAATCTCCTACAATGAGCAGTTCTTC.

The chain has TRBV7-6 and TRBJ2-3; tentatively, D is TRBD1 (6 bases). The CDR3 covers 17 residues. Germline values: CDR1 SGHVS, CDR2 FNYEAQ. Trimming took off 6 bases at V and 0 bases at J, with 19 bases between the two ends. CDR3 amino acids: CASSSYPRGWSTDTQYF. In nucleotides, the CDR3 is TGTGCCAGCAGTTCCTACCCCAGGGGATGGAGCACAGATACGCAGTATTTT.

CDR3 sequence: CASSLEFSSYEQYF. The CDR3 DNA reads as TGCGCCAGCAGCTTGGAATTTTCATCCTACGAGCAGTACTTC. This rearrangement joins TRBV5-1 to TRBJ2-7, with D unclear. This CDR3 is 14 amino acids long. The V end lost 0 bases, the J end lost 1 base, and 8 bases lay between the germline ends. Germline-derived CDR1 and CDR2 are SGHRS and YFSETQ. The entire variable domain, with the rest obtained from reference TRBV5-1 and TRBJ2-7, is as follows: KAGVTQTPRYLIKTRGQQVTLSCSPISGHRSVSWYQQTPGQGLQFLFEYFSETQRNKGNFPGRFSGRQFSNSRSEMNVSTLELGDSALYLCASSLEFSSYEQYFGPGTRLTVT.

In DNA, the CDR3 is TGTGCCAGCAGGATTACGACAGGCGTCTATGGCTACACCTTC. Translation gives CASRITTGVYGYTF. V and J are TRBV6-5 and TRBJ1-2; a weak D match, TRBD1 (6 bases). The germline CDR1 and CDR2 sequences are MNHEY and SVGAGI. The CDR3 sequence is 14 residues long. Trimming removed 6 bases at V and 4 bases at J, with 15 bases between.

The chain joins TRBV3-1 (or the pseudogene TRBV3-2) to TRBJ1-2, with 9 bases aligning to TRBD1. Trimming at V came to 2 bases and at J to 4 bases, leaving 11 bases not matched to a gene. The CDR3 consists of 17 residues. Looked up from germline, CDR1 is LGHDT and CDR2 is YNNKEL (reference sequence). CDR3 amino acids: CASSQHRTGGAGYGYTF. The DNA of the CDR3 is TGTGCCAGCAGCCAACATCGAACAGGGGGCGCTGGCTATGGCTACACCTTC.

The chain is built from TRBV5-1 and TRBJ2-3; TRBD2 is a possible D gene (6 bases). Germline CDR1 is SGHRS and CDR2 is YFSETQ. V lost 0 bases and J lost 5, with 10 bases in between. The CDR3 is made up of 14 amino acids. The CDR3 nucleotides are TGCGCCAGCAGCTTGGTTGCGGGGCTAGATACGCAGTATTTT. Amino acids: CASSLVAGLDTQYF.

The chain employs TRBV19 and TRBJ2-2; 8 positions match TRBD2. V lost 5 bases, J lost 4 bases, and 12 bases stayed unmatched. CDR3 length: 17 residues. Germline V gene lookup returns CDR1 LNHDA and CDR2 SQIVND (reference sequence). In nucleotides, the CDR3 is TGTGCCAGTAGTGTGGATCGCTCGGGGGGGACCACCGGGGAGCTGTTTTTT. Translated, it gives CASSVDRSGGTTGELFF.

This clone was picked up one time. V and J are TRBV30 and TRBJ2-2; D is possibly TRBD1 (6 bases). Per the germline V gene, CDR1 is GTSNPN and CDR2 is SVGIG (reference sequence). This CDR3 is 13 amino acids long. V gave up 5 bases and J gave up 2 bases, with 9 bases separating them. The CDR3 sequence is CAWLQGNTGELFF. The CDR3 coding sequence is TGTGCCTGGCTACAGGGAAACACCGGGGAGCTGTTTTTT.